These T cell receptor beta chains were read from a single sample in a study of blood T cell repertoires in COVID-19. The protocol was immunoSEQ multiplex PCR, while the TCRdb copy is restricted to in-frame clones and leaves out a portion. The sample carries approximately 150,000 clones, 87% recorded once. The specimen sequenced was peripheral blood. The receptor source for this set is a woman aged 45 to 65 with active or convalescent COVID-19. Each CDR3 is given with its conserved first and last residue. A D gene is named only where the DNA matches it firmly. Clone size appears in some rows only: once, few, many, or a class for an expanded clone.

abundance	len	d_gene	j_gene	v_gene	CDR3nt	CDR3aa
-	15	TRBD1	TRBJ2-1	TRBV18	TGTGCCAGCTCGAGGGGACAGGGACCTTACAATGAGCAGTTCTTC	CASSRGQGPYNEQFF
-	16	TRBD1	TRBJ1-5	TRBV19	TGTGCCAGTAGTTTCCGGACAGGGGATTTTTATCAGCCCCAGCATTTT	CASSFRTGDFYQPQHF
-	15	TRBD1	TRBJ1-4	TRBV6-5	TGTGCCAGCAGCCGCCAGGGGACAGGGATCGAAAAACTGTTTTTT	CASSRQGTGIEKLFF
-	14	TRBD1	TRBJ2-5	TRBV4-1	TGCGCCAGCAGCCCGGGGACAGTTGGAGAGACCCAGTACTTC	CASSPGTVGETQYF
-	15	-	TRBJ2-2	TRBV5-1	TGCGCCAGCAGCGAAATGGGGGGGAACACCGGGGAGCTGTTTTTT	CASSEMGGNTGELFF
-	16	TRBD2	TRBJ2-7	TRBV30	TGTGCCTGGAGCGGCCTTACTAGCGGGGAAAACTACGAGCAGTACTTC	CAWSGLTSGENYEQYF
once	17	-	TRBJ2-2	TRBV4-3	TGCGCCAGCAGCCAAGAGGCAGGGGCAAAGAACACCGGGGAGCTGTTTTTT	CASSQEAGAKNTGELFF
-	13	-	TRBJ2-7	TRBV9	TGTGCCAGCAGCCGGACCACCGGAGGCGAGCAGTACTTC	CASSRTTGGEQYF
once	16	TRBD2	TRBJ2-2	TRBV5-4	TGTGCCAGCAGCTTGGCTAGCGGGGGCCTCACCGGGGAGCTGTTTTTT	CASSLASGGLTGELFF
-	15	-	TRBJ1-3	TRBV6-5	TGTGCCAGCAGTTACTCGGCGTCAGGCAGAAACACCATATATTTT	CASSYSASGRNTIYF
-	15	-	TRBJ1-6	TRBV5-1	TGCGCCAGCAGCTTGGATCCAGACAAAAATTCACCCCTCCACTTT	CASSLDPDKNSPLHF
-	15	-	TRBJ1-2	TRBV6-5	TGTGCCAGCAGCCGTCGGGACACCTTCTTGAGTGGCTACACCTTC	CASSRRDTFLSGYTF
-	15	-	TRBJ1-6	TRBV18	TGTGCCAGCTCACCACAGGAGACAGAAGGTTCACCCCTCCACTTT	CASSPQETEGSPLHF
-	17	-	TRBJ1-4	TRBV6-1	TGTGCCAGCAGTGAACAAAGGATTGGAGGGGCTAATGAAAAACTGTTTTTT	CASSEQRIGGANEKLFF
-	15	TRBD2	TRBJ2-7	TRBV5-4	TGTGCCAGCAGCCGCTCTAGCGGGAGTAATTACGAGCAGTACTTC	CASSRSSGSNYEQYF
-	11	TRBD1	TRBJ1-1	TRBV3-1/TRBV3-2	TGTGCCAGCAGCCATGGACAGGGGGGATTCTTT	CASSHGQGGFF
-	14	TRBD1	TRBJ1-1	TRBV30	TGTGCCTGGAGTGTAACCGAGGGGGCGACTGAAGCTTTCTTT	CAWSVTEGATEAFF
-	13	-	TRBJ2-5	TRBV30	TGTGCCTGGAGTTTACAGGGACAAGAGACCCAGTACTTC	CAWSLQGQETQYF
-	14	TRBD2	TRBJ2-7	TRBV27	TGTGCCAGCACTAAGGCGGGAGGGCCTTGGGAGCAGTACTTC	CASTKAGGPWEQYF
-	18	-	TRBJ1-1	TRBV27	TGTGCCAGCAGTCCTTCGGATTACGGGACAAATATGAACACTGAAGCTTTCTTT	CASSPSDYGTNMNTEAFF
-	15	-	TRBJ1-2	TRBV7-8	TGTGCCAGCACCAAATCCAGGGGTGCGAACTATGGCTACACCTTC	CASTKSRGANYGYTF
-	16	TRBD2	TRBJ2-4	TRBV7-2	TGTGCCAGCAGCTTAAAGGCGGGAGGGCCAGGAAACATTCAGTACTTC	CASSLKAGGPGNIQYF
-	15	TRBD1	TRBJ2-7	TRBV2	TGTGCCAGCAGTGAAGGGGACAGGGGTTTACGCGAGCAGTACTTC	CASSEGDRGLREQYF
-	15	-	TRBJ2-3	TRBV30	TGTGCCTGGAGTCCTCCGGGAGCCAGCACAGATACGCAGTATTTT	CAWSPPGASTDTQYF